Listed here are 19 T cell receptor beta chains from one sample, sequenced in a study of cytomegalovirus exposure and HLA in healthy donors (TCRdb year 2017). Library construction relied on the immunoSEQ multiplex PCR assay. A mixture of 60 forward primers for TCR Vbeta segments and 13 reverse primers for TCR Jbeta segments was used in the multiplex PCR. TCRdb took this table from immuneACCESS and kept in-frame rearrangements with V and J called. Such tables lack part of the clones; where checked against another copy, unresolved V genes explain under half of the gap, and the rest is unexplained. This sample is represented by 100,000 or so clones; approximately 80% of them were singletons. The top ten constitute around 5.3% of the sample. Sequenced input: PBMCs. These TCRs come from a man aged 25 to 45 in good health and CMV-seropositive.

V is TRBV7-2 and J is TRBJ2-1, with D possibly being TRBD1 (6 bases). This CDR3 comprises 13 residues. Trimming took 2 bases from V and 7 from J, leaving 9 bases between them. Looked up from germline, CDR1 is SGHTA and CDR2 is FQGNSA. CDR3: CASSLLRGNEQFF. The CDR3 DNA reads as TGTGCCAGCAGCTTATTAAGGGGGAATGAGCAGTTCTTC.

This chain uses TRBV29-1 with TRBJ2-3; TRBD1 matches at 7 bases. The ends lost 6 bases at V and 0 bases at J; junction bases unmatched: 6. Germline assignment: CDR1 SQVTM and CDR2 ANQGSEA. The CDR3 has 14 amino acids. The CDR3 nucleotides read TGCAGCGTCGATGACAGGGCTAGCACAGATACGCAGTATTTT. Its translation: CSVDDRASTDTQYF.

The CDR3 loop reads CASSVEIASSGNTIYF. The CDR3 DNA follows: TGTGCCAGCAGCGTAGAGATAGCCTCTTCTGGAAACACCATATATTTT. The gene calls are TRBV9 and TRBJ1-3; no reliable D call. V was shortened by 0 bases and J by 1 base, with 11 bases between the two germline ends. The CDR3 runs 16 residues. Germline CDR1 SGDLS, CDR2 YYNGEE.

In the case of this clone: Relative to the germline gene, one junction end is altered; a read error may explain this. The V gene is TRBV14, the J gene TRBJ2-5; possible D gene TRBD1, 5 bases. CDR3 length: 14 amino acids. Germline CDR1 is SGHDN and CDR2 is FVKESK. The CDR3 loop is CAGSPQGGQETQYF. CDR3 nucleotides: TGTGCCGGCAGCCCGCAGGGTGGGCAAGAGACCCAGTACTTC.

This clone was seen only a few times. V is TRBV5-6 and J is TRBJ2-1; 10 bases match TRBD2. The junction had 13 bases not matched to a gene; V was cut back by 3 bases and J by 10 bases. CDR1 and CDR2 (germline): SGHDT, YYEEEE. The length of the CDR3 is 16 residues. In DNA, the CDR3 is TGTGCCAGCAGCTCTCCACTAGCGGGATACCAACTAGAGCAGTTCTTC. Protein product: CASSSPLAGYQLEQFF.

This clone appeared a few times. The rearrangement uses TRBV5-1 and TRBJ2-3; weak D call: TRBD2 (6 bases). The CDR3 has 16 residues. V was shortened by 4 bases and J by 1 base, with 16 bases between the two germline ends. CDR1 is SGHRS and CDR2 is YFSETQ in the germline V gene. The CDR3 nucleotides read TGCGCCAGCAGCCCGCCGCCGGGGGAGGGCACAGATACGCAGTATTTT. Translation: CASSPPPGEGTDTQYF. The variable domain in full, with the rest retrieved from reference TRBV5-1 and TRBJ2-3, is KAGVTQTPRYLIKTRGQQVTLSCSPISGHRSVSWYQQTPGQGLQFLFEYFSETQRNKGNFPGRFSGRQFSNSRSEMNVSTLELGDSALYLCASSPPPGEGTDTQYFGPGTRLTVL.

The CDR3: CASGQGIYGYTF. The CDR3 nucleotides read TGCGCCAGCGGGCAGGGGATCTATGGCTACACCTTC. This chain links TRBV5-1 with TRBJ1-2, with D possibly being TRBD1 (6 bases). The ends were cut back, 7 bases at V and 4 bases at J, with 11 bases in the middle. The CDR3 has 12 residues. Germline V gives CDR1 SGHRS, CDR2 YFSETQ.

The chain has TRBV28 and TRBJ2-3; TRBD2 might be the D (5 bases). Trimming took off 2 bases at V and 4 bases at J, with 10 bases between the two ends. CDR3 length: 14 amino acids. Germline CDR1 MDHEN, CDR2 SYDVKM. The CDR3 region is CASSLGFSADTQYF. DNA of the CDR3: TGTGCCAGCAGTTTAGGGTTTAGCGCAGATACGCAGTATTTT.

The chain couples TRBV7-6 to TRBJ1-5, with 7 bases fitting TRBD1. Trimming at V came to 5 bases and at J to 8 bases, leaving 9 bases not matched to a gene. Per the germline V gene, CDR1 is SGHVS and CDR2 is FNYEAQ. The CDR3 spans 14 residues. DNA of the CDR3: TGTGCCAGCAGCACTCGCATGACAGGGAAGCCCCAGCATTTT. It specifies CASSTRMTGKPQHF.

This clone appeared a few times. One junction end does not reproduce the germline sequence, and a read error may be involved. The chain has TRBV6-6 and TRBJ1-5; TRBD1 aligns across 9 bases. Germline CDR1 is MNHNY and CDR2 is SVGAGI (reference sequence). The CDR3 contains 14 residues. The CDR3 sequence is CASSDSTGGQPQHF. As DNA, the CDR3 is TGTGCCAGCAGTGACTCGACAGGGGGACAGCCCCAGCATTTT.

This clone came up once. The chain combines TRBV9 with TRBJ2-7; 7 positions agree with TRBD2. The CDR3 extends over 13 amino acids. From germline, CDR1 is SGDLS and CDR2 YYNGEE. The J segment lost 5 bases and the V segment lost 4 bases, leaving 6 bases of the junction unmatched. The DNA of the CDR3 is TGTGCCAGCAGCCTGACTAGCAGGCACGAGCAGTACTTC. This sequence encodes CASSLTSRHEQYF.

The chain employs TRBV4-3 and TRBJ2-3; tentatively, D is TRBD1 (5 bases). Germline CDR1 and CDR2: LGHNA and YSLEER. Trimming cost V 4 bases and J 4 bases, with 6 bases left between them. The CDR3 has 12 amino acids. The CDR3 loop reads CASSLGPDTQYF. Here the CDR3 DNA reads TGCGCCAGCAGCCTGGGGCCAGATACGCAGTATTTT.

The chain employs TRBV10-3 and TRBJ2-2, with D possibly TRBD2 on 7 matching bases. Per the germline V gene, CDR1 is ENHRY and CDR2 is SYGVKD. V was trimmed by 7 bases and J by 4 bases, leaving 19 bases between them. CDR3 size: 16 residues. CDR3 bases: TGTGCCATCACGGAGTCTAGGGGGGGGGTCACCGGGGAGCTGTTTTTT. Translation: CAITESRGGVTGELFF.

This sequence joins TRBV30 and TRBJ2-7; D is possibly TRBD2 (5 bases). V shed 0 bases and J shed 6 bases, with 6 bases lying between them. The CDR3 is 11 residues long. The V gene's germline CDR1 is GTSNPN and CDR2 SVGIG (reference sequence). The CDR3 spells CAWSVLGEQYF. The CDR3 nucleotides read TGTGCCTGGAGTGTACTAGGCGAGCAGTACTTC.

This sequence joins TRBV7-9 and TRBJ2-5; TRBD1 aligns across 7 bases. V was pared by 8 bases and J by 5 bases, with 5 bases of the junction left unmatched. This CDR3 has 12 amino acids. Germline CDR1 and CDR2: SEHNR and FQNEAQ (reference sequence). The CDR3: CASHRGRETQYF. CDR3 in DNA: TGTGCCAGCCACAGGGGCCGGGAGACCCAGTACTTC.

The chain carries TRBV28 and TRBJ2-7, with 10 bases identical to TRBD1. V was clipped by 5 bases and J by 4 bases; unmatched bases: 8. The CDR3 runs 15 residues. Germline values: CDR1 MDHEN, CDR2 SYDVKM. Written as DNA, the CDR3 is TGTGCCAGCAGTCCGAGGGGGACAGGGGCTTACGAGCAGTACTTC. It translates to CASSPRGTGAYEQYF.

The CDR3 DNA sequence: TGTGCCAGTAGTTCGGTCGGGCGGGAGAGGGAGACCCAGTACTTC. It yields the protein CASSSVGRERETQYF. The genes are TRBV19 and TRBJ2-5; 7 nucleotides align to TRBD2. V trimming: 5 bases; J trimming: 5 bases; junction bases outside the gene matches: 11. Germline CDR1 LNHDA, CDR2 SQIVND (reference sequence). There are 15 residues in the CDR3.

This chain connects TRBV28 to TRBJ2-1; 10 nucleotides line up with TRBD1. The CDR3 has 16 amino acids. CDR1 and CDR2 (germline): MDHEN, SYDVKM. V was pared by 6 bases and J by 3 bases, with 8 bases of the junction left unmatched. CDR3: CASSAPGQGFYNEQFF. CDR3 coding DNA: TGTGCCAGCAGCGCCCCGGGACAGGGGTTCTACAATGAGCAGTTCTTC.

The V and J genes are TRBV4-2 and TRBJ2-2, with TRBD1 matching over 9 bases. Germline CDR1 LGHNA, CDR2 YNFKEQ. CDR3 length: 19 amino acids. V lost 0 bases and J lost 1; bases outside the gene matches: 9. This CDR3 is CASSQDETGGLQNTGELFF. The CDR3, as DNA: TGTGCCAGCAGCCAAGATGAGACAGGGGGACTCCAGAACACCGGGGAGCTGTTTTTT.